The sequence of this TCR beta chain was determined in a study of T cell changes during pregnancy in multiple sclerosis. Only in-frame clones appear in the TCRdb table, and some are missing; sequencing was by immunoSEQ multiplex PCR. The sample consists of about 99,000 clones, 85% to 95% of them appearing once. The V and J ends lost 5 bases and 8 bases, in that order; junction bases with no gene match: 11. Germline CDR1 and CDR2: MNHNY and SVGAGI (reference sequence). The CDR3 contains 15 residues. This chain uses TRBV6-6 with TRBJ1-4; 7 bases fit TRBD1. The sequence was collected from a female donor with multiple sclerosis, enrolled in a pregnancy study. This specimen consisted of peripheral blood, obtained after pregnancy. CDR3 nucleotides: TGTGCCAGCAGTAGCACACAGGGGCGGGTGGAAAAACTGTTTTTT. Translating it yields CASSSTQGRVEKLFF.